A single count supports the clone carrying this TCR beta chain. Its antigen remains unidentified. This sample is drawn from a study of T cell repertoires in cytomegalovirus infection. About the research overall: HLA-B-restricted CMV epitopes that are well studied, plus recently identified HLA-C-restricted ones, were used by the study.

Each CDR3 protein is one row after TCRdb ran MiXCR on the reads. The sample shows approximately 1,000,000 distinct CDR3 sequences, 30% to 40% of them seen only once. The CDR3 consists of 12 residues. V shed 6 bases and J shed 8 bases, with 13 bases lying between them. This chain joins TRBV12-3 or TRBV12-4 and TRBJ1-2; perhaps TRBD1 as D (6 bases). The sequence came from a human donor in good health (CMV status not recorded). Some clones in this sample may be carry-over from other donors' samples. The source material was cultured CD8+ T cells from PBMCs, sampled from culture after CMV antigen stimulation. The DNA of the CDR3 is TGTGCCAGCAGGGGAGGACAGAGCGGCTACACCTTC. Translation gives CASRGGQSGYTF.